Each of the 27 T cell receptor beta chains below was sequenced from the same sample in a study of shared clonotypes between healthy human individuals. The assay was immunoSEQ multiplex PCR, and TCRdb's table has in-frame clones only and misses some. The table lists some 2,500,000 clones, 92% of them singletons, with roughly 0.34% in the top ten. Material: naive CD4+ T cells from PBMCs. Subset of the sample: CD45RA+ positively selected. These receptors came from a man younger than 35 in good health. Some clones in this sample may be carry-over from other donors' samples.

The chain employs TRBV2 and TRBJ1-5, with TRBD1 as a possible D gene (6 bases). The CDR3 is 14 residues long. The V gene lost 5 bases and the J gene lost 1 base, with 9 bases spanning the gap. Germline V gene lookup returns CDR1 SNHLY and CDR2 FYNNEI. The CDR3 loop is CASSFQGSNQPQHF. For the CDR3, the DNA is TGTGCCAGCAGTTTCCAGGGGAGCAATCAGCCCCAGCATTTT.

The V and J genes are TRBV9 and TRBJ2-2; TRBD2 aligns across 7 bases. The CDR3 is 16 amino acids. Germline CDR1 is SGDLS and CDR2 is YYNGEE. Losses at the gene ends were 0 bases for V and 3 bases for J; bases not matched to a gene: 5. The CDR3 loop reads CASSVDPSGHTGELFF. DNA for the CDR3: TGTGCCAGCAGCGTAGATCCTAGCGGCCACACCGGGGAGCTGTTTTTT.

The gene calls are TRBV28 and TRBJ2-4; tentatively, D is TRBD1 or TRBD2 (5 bases each). The CDR3 is 15 amino acids. Per germline, CDR1 MDHEN and CDR2 SYDVKM. V was trimmed by 2 bases and J by 4 bases, leaving 12 bases between them. CDR3 residues: CASSLGGPLKNIQYF. The DNA for the CDR3 is TGTGCCAGCAGTTTAGGGGGTCCCTTGAAAAACATTCAGTACTTC. The full variable domain, with the rest looked up from reference TRBV28 and TRBJ2-4, is DVKVTQSSRYLVKRTGEKVFLECVQDMDHENMFWYRQDPGLGLRLIYFSYDVKMKEKGDIPEGYSVSREKKERFSLILESASTNQTSMYLCASSLGGPLKNIQYFGAGTRLSVL.

The chain uses TRBV4-3 and TRBJ2-2, with D possibly matching TRBD2 (6 bases). The V and J ends lost 1 base and 4 bases respectively, with 16 bases between them. CDR3 length equals 17 residues. Germline V gives CDR1 LGHNA, CDR2 YSLEER. CDR3 nucleotides: TGCGCCAGCAGCCAAGTTAAGGGACTCCACATCACCGGGGAGCTGTTTTTT. It encodes CASSQVKGLHITGELFF.

This chain connects TRBV9 to TRBJ1-2; 12 bases line up with TRBD1. With V trimmed by 3 bases and J by 8 bases, 8 bases remained unmatched. The CDR3 consists of 15 residues. Germline assignment: CDR1 SGDLS and CDR2 YYNGEE. DNA of the CDR3: TGTGCCAGCAGCGAAGGGACAGGGGGCGCGGAAGGCTACACCTTC. Its translation is CASSEGTGGAEGYTF. Full variable domain (rest looked up from reference TRBV9 and TRBJ1-2): DSGVTQTPKHLITATGQRVTLRCSPRSGDLSVYWYQQSLDQGLQFLIQYYNGEERAKGNILERFSAQQFPDLHSELNLSSLELGDSALYFCASSEGTGGAEGYTFGSGTRLTVV.

The rearrangement uses TRBV11-2 and TRBJ2-7; D is uncertain. V shed 5 bases and J shed 2 bases, with 13 bases lying between them. From germline, CDR1 is SGHAT and CDR2 FQNNGV. This CDR3 region has 14 residues. Here the CDR3 reads CASSPLRATYEQYF. CDR3 nucleotide sequence: TGTGCCAGCAGCCCACTTCGGGCTACCTACGAGCAGTACTTC.

This clone was observed once. The chain carries TRBV6-5 and TRBJ2-1, with D perhaps being TRBD1 or TRBD2 (5 bases each). This CDR3 comprises 13 residues. V lost 8 bases to trimming and J lost 6 bases, with 14 bases between them. Germline loops: CDR1 MNHEY, CDR2 SVGAGI. This CDR3 reads CASSKRGVNEQFF. Written as DNA, the CDR3 is TGTGCCAGCTCCAAGAGAGGGGTCAATGAGCAGTTCTTC.

The chain couples TRBV5-1 to TRBJ2-3, with a weak D call TRBD2 (5 bases). Germline CDR1 is SGHRS and CDR2 is YFSETQ. The CDR3 is 12 amino acids. V was clipped by 4 bases and J by 4 bases, with 7 bases between them. The CDR3 bases are TGCGCCAGCAGCCGCGGGTCAGATACGCAGTATTTT. Translating gives CASSRGSDTQYF.

The V and J genes are TRBV7-2 and TRBJ2-1, with TRBD2 identical over 12 bases. V shed 5 bases and J 7 bases; nucleotides not matched to a gene: 6. The CDR3 loop spans 15 amino acids. Germline loops: CDR1 SGHTA, CDR2 FQGNSA. CDR3 sequence (DNA): TGTGCCAGCAGCAAGACTAGCGGGAGTTATAATGAGCAGTTCTTC. Its protein is CASSKTSGSYNEQFF.

On this clone: Additional DNA sequences in this sample encode the identical CDR3. The rearrangement joins TRBV30 to TRBJ1-2, with D unresolved. Germline lookup yields CDR1 GTSNPN and CDR2 SVGIG (reference sequence). The CDR3 extends over 11 amino acids. The germline V and J ends were trimmed by 0 bases and 6 bases, with 5 bases remaining between them. CDR3 residues: CAWSVVDGYTF. The CDR3, as DNA: TGTGCCTGGAGTGTAGTAGATGGCTACACCTTC.

The genes are TRBV6-6 and TRBJ2-7; 10 bases fit TRBD2. The CDR3 is made up of 15 amino acids. Germline CDR1 MNHNY, CDR2 SVGAGI (reference sequence). V lost 7 bases and J lost 5; bases outside the gene matches: 11. CDR3 residues: CASKLRIAGGDEQYF. The CDR3 coding sequence is TGTGCCAGCAAACTTCGAATAGCGGGAGGAGACGAGCAGTACTTC.

The rearrangement uses TRBV28 and TRBJ2-2; maybe TRBD1 (5 bases). Germline loops: CDR1 MDHEN, CDR2 SYDVKM. This CDR3 comprises 15 residues. Trimming pared 1 base from V and 2 bases from J, leaving 8 bases between. The CDR3 nucleotides are TGTGCCAGCAGTTTATCCAGGGCCAACACCGGGGAGCTGTTTTTT. Translation gives CASSLSRANTGELFF.

This chain links TRBV27 with TRBJ2-2, with D possibly TRBD1 on 5 matching bases. The germline V and J ends were trimmed by 7 bases and 4 bases, with 16 bases remaining between them. The CDR3 has 15 amino acids. Germline CDR1 reads MNHEY; CDR2 reads SMNVEV (reference sequence). Written as DNA, the CDR3 is TGTGCCAGCACCAGGCGGCAGGGCATCACCGGGGAGCTGTTTTTT. Amino acids: CASTRRQGITGELFF.

This chain joins TRBV5-1 and TRBJ2-5; a weak D match, TRBD2 (5 bases). This CDR3 is built from 16 residues. The germline gives CDR1 SGHRS, CDR2 YFSETQ. V was pared by 0 bases and J by 2 bases, with 14 bases between. Written as DNA, the CDR3 is TGCGCCAGCAGCTTGGGGGTGGGAGATAGGCAAGAGACCCAGTACTTC. Translating gives CASSLGVGDRQETQYF. Combining the CDR3 with reference TRBV5-1 and TRBJ2-5 gives the whole variable domain KAGVTQTPRYLIKTRGQQVTLSCSPISGHRSVSWYQQTPGQGLQFLFEYFSETQRNKGNFPGRFSGRQFSNSRSEMNVSTLELGDSALYLCASSLGVGDRQETQYFGPGTRLLVL.

The J gene is TRBJ2-3, the V gene TRBV4-3, with a weak D call TRBD1 (5 bases). Germline loops: CDR1 LGHNA, CDR2 YSLEER. Trimming took off 0 bases at V and 5 bases at J, with 12 bases between the two ends. The CDR3 has 15 amino acids. The CDR3 here is CASSQDQGHRDTQYF. The CDR3, as DNA: TGCGCCAGCAGCCAAGATCAGGGTCACAGAGATACGCAGTATTTT.

The V gene is TRBV18, the J gene TRBJ2-1; a possible D gene is TRBD2 (6 bases). The CDR3 loop spans 13 amino acids. V was clipped by 6 bases and J by 8 bases, with 14 bases between them. Germline V gene lookup returns CDR1 KGHSH and CDR2 LQKENI. Here the CDR3 DNA reads TGTGCCAGCTCCCCCCCCCGGAGGGATGAGCAGTTCTTC. Translation gives CASSPPRRDEQFF.

V usage is TRBV6-1 and J usage is TRBJ1-2; D gene ambiguous. With 2 bases removed from V and 4 bases from J, the gap between germline ends came to 11 bases. The CDR3 has 14 residues. The germline V gene has CDR1 MNHNS and CDR2 SASEGT. CDR3 in amino acids: CASSELAHSYGYTF. The CDR3 bases are TGTGCCAGCAGTGAATTGGCACATTCCTATGGCTACACCTTC.

This rearrangement joins TRBV2 to TRBJ1-5; maybe TRBD1 (5 bases). Germline-derived CDR1 and CDR2 are SNHLY and FYNNEI. This CDR3 comprises 13 residues. With 5 bases removed from V and 3 bases from J, the gap between germline ends came to 8 bases. CDR3 sequence reads: CASSPGYNQPQHF. In nucleotides, the CDR3 is TGTGCCAGCAGTCCAGGGTACAATCAGCCCCAGCATTTT. The variable domain in full, completed from reference TRBV2 and TRBJ1-5, reads EPEVTQTPSHQVTQMGQEVILRCVPISNHLYFYWYRQILGQKVEFLVSFYNNEISEKSEIFDDQFSVERPDGSNFTLKIRSTKLEDSAMYFCASSPGYNQPQHFGDGTRLSIL.

The chain uses TRBV7-9 and TRBJ1-1; 9 positions agree with TRBD1. The CDR3 is made up of 14 amino acids. Germline V gives CDR1 SEHNR, CDR2 FQNEAQ (reference sequence). V dropped 5 bases and J dropped 0; count of bases not matched to a gene: 1. In DNA, the CDR3 is TGTGCCAGCAGCCGACAGGGGGTGAACACTGAAGCTTTCTTT. The encoded protein is CASSRQGVNTEAFF. Full variable domain (remainder filled in from reference TRBV7-9 and TRBJ1-1): DTGVSQNPRHKITKRGQNVTFRCDPISEHNRLYWYRQTLGQGPEFLTYFQNEAQLEKSRLLSDRFSAERPKGSFSTLEIQRTEQGDSAMYLCASSRQGVNTEAFFGQGTRLTVV.

The chain uses TRBV5-1 and TRBJ2-7; 7 nucleotides align to TRBD1. CDR1 is SGHRS and CDR2 is YFSETQ in the germline V gene. After removal of 4 bases from V and 2 bases from J, the junction contained 12 bases not matched to a gene. CDR3 size: 16 residues. DNA for the CDR3: TGCGCCAGCAGCGCCCCCACCGGGACAGAAACCTACGAGCAGTACTTC. It is translated as CASSAPTGTETYEQYF.

The chain joins TRBV5-1 to TRBJ2-5, with a possible D match to TRBD2 (6 bases). Germline CDR1 SGHRS, CDR2 YFSETQ. Trimming left V 0 bases short and J 2 bases short, with 14 bases between. The CDR3 sequence is 16 residues long. The CDR3 region has the DNA TGCGCCAGCAGCTTGGCGTCTAGCGCTGGACAAGAGACCCAGTACTTC. This sequence encodes CASSLASSAGQETQYF.

The chain links TRBV28 to TRBJ2-2, with D perhaps TRBD2 (7 bases). The V and J ends lost 6 bases and 6 bases respectively, with 17 bases between them. The germline V gene encodes CDR1 MDHEN and CDR2 SYDVKM. CDR3 length: 15 amino acids. The DNA of the CDR3 is TGTGCCAGCAGCCTGTGGGGGGGCAAGGCCGGGGAGCTGTTTTTT. Its translation: CASSLWGGKAGELFF.

This clone was recorded only once. This chain uses TRBV28 with TRBJ1-1; D is possibly TRBD1 (5 bases). V was shortened by 6 bases and J by 1 base, with 15 bases between the two germline ends. Germline lookup yields CDR1 MDHEN and CDR2 SYDVKM. The CDR3 consists of 15 residues. CDR3 sequence: CASRRGGAWNTEAFF. In DNA, the CDR3 is TGTGCCAGCAGAAGGGGCGGAGCCTGGAACACTGAAGCTTTCTTT.

The chain links TRBV5-6 to TRBJ1-1, with D perhaps matching TRBD1 (6 bases). Germline CDR1 is SGHDT and CDR2 is YYEEEE. Trimming took off 0 bases at V and 1 base at J, with 13 bases between the two ends. This CDR3 region has 16 residues. The CDR3 reads CASSLEPPGQNTEAFF. The CDR3 DNA is TGTGCCAGCAGCTTGGAGCCTCCGGGACAGAACACTGAAGCTTTCTTT.

To note about this clone: This specimen includes other DNA sequences encoding the same CDR3. The CDR3 bases are TGTGCCAGCAGCGTAGCTAGCGGGAGGACCCAAGAGACCCAGTACTTC. Translating it yields CASSVASGRTQETQYF. The chain employs TRBV9 and TRBJ2-5; 11 bases map to TRBD2. Trimming took 0 bases from V and 1 from J; bases not matched to a gene: 2. In germline, CDR1 is SGDLS, CDR2 YYNGEE. This CDR3 has 16 residues.

This clone was recorded only once. The chain recombines TRBV7-6 with TRBJ2-3; either TRBD1 or TRBD2 may fit D (6 bases each). This CDR3 is 14 amino acids long. The V end was cut by 1 base, the J end by 4 bases, with 9 bases between. Germline CDR1 SGHVS, CDR2 FNYEAQ. The CDR3 is CASSLVRGPDTQYF. The CDR3 nucleotides are TGTGCCAGCAGCTTAGTTCGGGGGCCAGATACGCAGTATTTT.

The chain uses TRBV7-2 and TRBJ2-3; D gene uncertain. Germline-derived CDR1 and CDR2 are SGHTA and FQGNSA. V gave up 10 bases and J gave up 0 bases, with 20 bases separating them. This CDR3 has 16 amino acids. CDR3 nucleotides: TGTGCCACCCAGGACCTTAGCATACTTAGCACAGATACGCAGTATTTT. This codes for CATQDLSILSTDTQYF.